The present entry profiles one TCR beta chain with its context. Generated by immunoSEQ multiplex PCR, the TCRdb table keeps only in-frame clones and is missing some. The sample carries roughly 2 million clones, roughly 95% recorded once. Germline-derived CDR1 and CDR2 are GTSNPN and SVGIG (reference sequence). V lost 0 bases, J lost 12 bases, and 7 bases stayed unmatched. The CDR3 consists of 13 residues. Healthy HIV-negative adults with no recent acute infections or vaccinations were recruited as donors. This record comes from a study of shared clonotypes between healthy human individuals. The clonotype was recovered from a man aged 18-30 years in good health. V gene TRBV30 combines with J gene TRBJ2-1; 8 positions agree with TRBD2. Source material: naive CD4+ T cells sorted from blood. The subset denotes: CD45RA+ positively selected. The CDR3 loop is CAWSVAGGLGQFF. CDR3 coding DNA: TGTGCCTGGAGTGTCGCGGGGGGTTTAGGGCAGTTCTTC.